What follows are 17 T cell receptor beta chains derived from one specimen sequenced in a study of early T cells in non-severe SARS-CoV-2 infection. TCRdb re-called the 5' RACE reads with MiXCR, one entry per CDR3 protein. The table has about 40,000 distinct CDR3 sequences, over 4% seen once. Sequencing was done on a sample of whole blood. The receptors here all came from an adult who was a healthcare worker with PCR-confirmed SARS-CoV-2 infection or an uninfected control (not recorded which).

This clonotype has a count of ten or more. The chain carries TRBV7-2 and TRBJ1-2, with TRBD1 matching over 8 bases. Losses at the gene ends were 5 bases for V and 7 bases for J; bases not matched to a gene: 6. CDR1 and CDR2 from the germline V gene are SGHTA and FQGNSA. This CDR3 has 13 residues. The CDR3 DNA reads TGTGCCAGCAGCCGAACAGGGGGTTTTGGCTACACCTTC. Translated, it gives CASSRTGGFGYTF.

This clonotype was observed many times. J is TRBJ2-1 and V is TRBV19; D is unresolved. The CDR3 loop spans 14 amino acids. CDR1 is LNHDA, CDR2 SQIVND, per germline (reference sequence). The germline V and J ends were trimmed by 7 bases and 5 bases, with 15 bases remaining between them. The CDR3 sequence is CASTKGHENNEQFF. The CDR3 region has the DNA TGTGCCAGTACAAAGGGTCACGAAAACAATGAGCAGTTCTTC.

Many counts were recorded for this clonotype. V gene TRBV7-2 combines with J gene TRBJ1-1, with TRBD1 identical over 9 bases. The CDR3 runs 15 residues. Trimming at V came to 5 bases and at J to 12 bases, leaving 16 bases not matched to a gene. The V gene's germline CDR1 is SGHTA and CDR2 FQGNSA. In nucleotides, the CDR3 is TGTGCCAGCAGCAGCGCTACAGGGGGCCCAGGGGAGACTTTCTTT. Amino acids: CASSSATGGPGETFF. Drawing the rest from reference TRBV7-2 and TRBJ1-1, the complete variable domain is GAGVSQSPSNKVTEKGKDVELRCDPISGHTALYWYRQSLGQGLEFLIYFQGNSAPDKSGLPSDRFSAERTGGSVSTLTIQRTQQEDSAVYLCASSSATGGPGETFFGQGTRLTVV.

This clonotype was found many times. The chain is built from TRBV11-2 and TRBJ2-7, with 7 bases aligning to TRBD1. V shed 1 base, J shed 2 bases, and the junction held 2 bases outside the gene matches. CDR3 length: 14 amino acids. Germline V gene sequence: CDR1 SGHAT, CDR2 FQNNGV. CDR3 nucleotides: TGTGCCAGCAGCTTAGGCAGGGGGACCTACGAGCAGTACTTC. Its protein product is CASSLGRGTYEQYF.

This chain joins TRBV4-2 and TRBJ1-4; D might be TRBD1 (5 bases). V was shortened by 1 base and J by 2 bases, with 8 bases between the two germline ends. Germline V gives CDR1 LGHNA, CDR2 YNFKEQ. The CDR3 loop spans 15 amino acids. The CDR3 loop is CASSQVGGTNEKLFF. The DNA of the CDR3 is TGTGCCAGCAGCCAAGTGGGGGGGACTAATGAAAAACTGTTTTTT.

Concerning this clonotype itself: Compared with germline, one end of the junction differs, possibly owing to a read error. Here the CDR3 DNA reads TGCAGCATTGAACAGGGAGGCTACACCTTC. Amino acids: CSIEQGGYTF. This chain uses TRBV29-1 with TRBJ1-2, with D perhaps TRBD1 (6 bases). Looked up from germline, CDR1 is SQVTM and CDR2 is ANQGSEA. This CDR3 has 10 residues. The variable domain in full, completed from reference TRBV29-1 and TRBJ1-2, reads SAVISQKPSRDICQRGTSLTIQCQVDSQVTMMFWYRQQPGQSLTLIATANQGSEATYESGFVIDKFPISRPNLTFSTLTVSNMSPEDSSIYLCSIEQGGYTFGSGTRLTVV.

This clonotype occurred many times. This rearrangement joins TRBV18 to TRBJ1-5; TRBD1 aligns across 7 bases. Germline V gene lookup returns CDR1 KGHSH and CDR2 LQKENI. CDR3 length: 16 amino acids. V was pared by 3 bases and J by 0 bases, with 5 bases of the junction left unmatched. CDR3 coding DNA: TGTGCCAGCTCACCCGACAGGGCCCCTAGCAATCAGCCCCAGCATTTT. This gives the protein CASSPDRAPSNQPQHF.

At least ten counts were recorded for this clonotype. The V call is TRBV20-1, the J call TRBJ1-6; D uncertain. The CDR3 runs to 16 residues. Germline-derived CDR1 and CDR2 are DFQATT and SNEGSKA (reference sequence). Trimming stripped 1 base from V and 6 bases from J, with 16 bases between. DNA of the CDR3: TGCAGTGCTAGAGCGCAATCCGGAGCGGGTAATTCACCCCTCCACTTT. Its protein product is CSARAQSGAGNSPLHF.

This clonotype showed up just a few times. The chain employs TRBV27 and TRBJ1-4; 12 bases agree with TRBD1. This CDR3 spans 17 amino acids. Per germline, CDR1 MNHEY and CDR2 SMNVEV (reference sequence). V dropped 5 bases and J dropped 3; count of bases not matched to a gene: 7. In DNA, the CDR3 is TGTGCCAGCAGTCGATCGGGACAGGGGGCGGCTAATGAAAAACTGTTTTTT. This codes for CASSRSGQGAANEKLFF. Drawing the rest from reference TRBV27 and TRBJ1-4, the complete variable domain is EAQVTQNPRYLITVTGKKLTVTCSQNMNHEYMSWYRQDPGLGLRQIYYSMNVEVTDKGDVPEGYKVSRKEKRNFPLILESPSPNQTSLYFCASSRSGQGAANEKLFFGSGTQLSVL.

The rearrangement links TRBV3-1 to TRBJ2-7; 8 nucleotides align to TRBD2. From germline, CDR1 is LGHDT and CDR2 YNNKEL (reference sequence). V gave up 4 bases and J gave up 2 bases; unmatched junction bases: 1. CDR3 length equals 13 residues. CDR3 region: CASSRREAYEQYF. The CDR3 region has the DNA TGTGCCAGCAGCCGGCGGGAGGCCTACGAGCAGTACTTC.

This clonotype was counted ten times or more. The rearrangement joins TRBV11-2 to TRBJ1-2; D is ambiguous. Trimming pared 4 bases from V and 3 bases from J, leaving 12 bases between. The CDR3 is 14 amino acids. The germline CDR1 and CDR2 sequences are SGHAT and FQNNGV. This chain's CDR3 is CASSSSLLHYGYTF. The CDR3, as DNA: TGTGCCAGCAGCTCGTCCCTTCTGCACTATGGCTACACCTTC.

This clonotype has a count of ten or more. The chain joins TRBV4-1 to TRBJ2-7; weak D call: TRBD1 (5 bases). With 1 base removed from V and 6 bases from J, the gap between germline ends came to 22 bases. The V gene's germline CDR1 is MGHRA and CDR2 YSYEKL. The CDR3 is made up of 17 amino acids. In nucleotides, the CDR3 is TGCGCCAGCAGCCAAGTGGGCACCGGAGTGACAGCTGCCGAGCAGTACTTC. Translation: CASSQVGTGVTAAEQYF.

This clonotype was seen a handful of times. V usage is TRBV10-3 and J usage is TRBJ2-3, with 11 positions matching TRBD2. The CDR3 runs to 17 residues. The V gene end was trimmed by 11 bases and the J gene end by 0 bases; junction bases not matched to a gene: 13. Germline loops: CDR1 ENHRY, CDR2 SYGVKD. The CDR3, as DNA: TGTGCCTCCCAGAGGCTAGCGGGGGGATCTAGCACAGATACGCAGTATTTT. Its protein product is CASQRLAGGSSTDTQYF.

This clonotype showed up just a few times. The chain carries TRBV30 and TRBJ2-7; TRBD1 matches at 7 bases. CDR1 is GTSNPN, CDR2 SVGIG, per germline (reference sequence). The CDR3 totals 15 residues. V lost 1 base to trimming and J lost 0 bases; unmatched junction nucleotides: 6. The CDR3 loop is CAWSGDSVSSYEQYF. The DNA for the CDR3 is TGTGCCTGGAGTGGGGACAGTGTGAGCTCCTACGAGCAGTACTTC. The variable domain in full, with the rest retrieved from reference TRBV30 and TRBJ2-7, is SQTIHQWPATLVQPVGSPLSLECTVEGTSNPNLYWYRQAAGRGLQLLFYSVGIGQISSEVPQNLSASRPQDRQFILSSKKLLLSDSGFYLCAWSGDSVSSYEQYFGPGTRLTVT.

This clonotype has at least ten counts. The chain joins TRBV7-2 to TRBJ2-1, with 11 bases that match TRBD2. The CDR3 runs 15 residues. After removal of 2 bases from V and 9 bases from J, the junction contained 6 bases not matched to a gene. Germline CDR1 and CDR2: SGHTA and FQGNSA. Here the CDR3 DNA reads TGTGCCAGCAGCTTATTAGCGGGGGGGCCCTTTGAGCAGTTCTTC. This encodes CASSLLAGGPFEQFF.

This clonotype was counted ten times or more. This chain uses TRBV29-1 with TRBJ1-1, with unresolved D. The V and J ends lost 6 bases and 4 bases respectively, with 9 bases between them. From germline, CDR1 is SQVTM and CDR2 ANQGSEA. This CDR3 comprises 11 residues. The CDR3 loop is CSVARGTEAFF. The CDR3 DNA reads TGCAGCGTCGCCAGAGGCACTGAAGCTTTCTTT.

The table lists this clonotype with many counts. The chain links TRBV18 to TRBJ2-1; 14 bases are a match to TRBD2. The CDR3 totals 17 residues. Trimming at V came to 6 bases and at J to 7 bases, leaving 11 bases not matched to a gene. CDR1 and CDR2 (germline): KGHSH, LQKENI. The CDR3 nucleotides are TGTGCCAGCTCCATGATGGGACTAGCGGGAGATAATAATGAGCAGTTCTTC. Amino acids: CASSMMGLAGDNNEQFF.